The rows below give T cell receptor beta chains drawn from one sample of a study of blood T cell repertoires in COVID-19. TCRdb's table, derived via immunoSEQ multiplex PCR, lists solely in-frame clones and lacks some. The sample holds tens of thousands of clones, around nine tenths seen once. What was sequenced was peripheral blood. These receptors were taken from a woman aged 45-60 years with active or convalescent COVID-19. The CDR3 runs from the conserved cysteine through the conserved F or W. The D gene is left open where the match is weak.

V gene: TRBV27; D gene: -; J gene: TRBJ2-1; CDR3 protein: CASSPPGVASSYNEQFF
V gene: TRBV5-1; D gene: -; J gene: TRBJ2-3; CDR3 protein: CASSWSSSRDTQYF
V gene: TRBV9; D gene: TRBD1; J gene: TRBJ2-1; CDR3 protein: CASSPGTGVDNEQFF
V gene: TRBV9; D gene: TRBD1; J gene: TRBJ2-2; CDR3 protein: CASSAERGPSTGELFF
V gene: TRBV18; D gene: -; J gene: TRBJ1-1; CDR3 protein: CASSPRGGNTEAFF
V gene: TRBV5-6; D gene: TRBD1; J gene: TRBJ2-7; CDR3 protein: CASSLKKGQGLYEQYF
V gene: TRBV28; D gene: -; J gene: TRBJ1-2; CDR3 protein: CASSFQVNRGYTF
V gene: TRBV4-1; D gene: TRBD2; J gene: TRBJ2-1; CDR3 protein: CASSLLAEGGSEQFF
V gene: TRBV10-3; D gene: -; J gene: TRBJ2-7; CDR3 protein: CAISSQKFYEQYF
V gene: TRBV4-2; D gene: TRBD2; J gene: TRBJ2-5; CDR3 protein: CASSQEGSSGRQETQYF
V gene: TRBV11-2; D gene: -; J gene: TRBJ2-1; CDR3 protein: CASSPARHEQFF
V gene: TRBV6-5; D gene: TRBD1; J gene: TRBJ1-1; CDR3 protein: CASTLTGENTEAFF
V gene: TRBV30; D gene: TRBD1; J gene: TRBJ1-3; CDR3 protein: CAWSPWTGDTFTIYF
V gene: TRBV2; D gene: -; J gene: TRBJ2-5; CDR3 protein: CASRAGGMRETQYF
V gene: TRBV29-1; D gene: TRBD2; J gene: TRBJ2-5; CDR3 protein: CSVDDGLAGETQYF
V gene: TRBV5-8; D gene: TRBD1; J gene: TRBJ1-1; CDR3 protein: CASSLGTGPAEAFF
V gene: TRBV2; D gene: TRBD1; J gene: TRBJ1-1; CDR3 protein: CASIPGRGPGNTEAFF
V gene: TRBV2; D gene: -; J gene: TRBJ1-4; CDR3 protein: CASNPGLATNEKLFF